The source of this TCR beta chain is a study of CD8 T cells in ankylosing spondylitis. General study results and limits: Some of the motif variants had earlier been found in reactive arthritis patients' fluid and blood. What appeared characteristic of ankylosing spondylitis blood was a TCR beta motif of seven to nine highly homologous variants. Reportedly, matched ankylosing spondylitis synovial fluid was significantly enriched for disease-linked clones. Disease-linked clones were found to be CD8+ and relatively rare in peripheral blood.

The TCR beta libraries were generated through quantitative 5'-RACE incorporating molecular barcodes. TCRdb re-derived calls from the 5' RACE reads in MiXCR, one entry per CDR3 protein. The sample holds around 440,000 distinct CDR3 sequences; roughly 15% are singletons and the top ten take approximately 0.93%. This CDR3 has 14 amino acids. Trimming took 3 bases from V and 4 from J, leaving 11 bases between them. From germline, CDR1 is LNHNV and CDR2 YYDKDF (reference sequence). This clonotype was observed a few times. Antigen unknown. The V gene is TRBV15, the J gene TRBJ2-3, with TRBD2 as a possible D gene (7 bases). The sample comprised blood, either unsorted or a sorted T cell fraction (not recorded which). The origin of this receptor is a male donor with ankylosing spondylitis. The CDR3 DNA is TGTGCCACCAGCAGGGGGGGGGCCGCAGATACGCAGTATTTT. This translates into CATSRGGAADTQYF.